These 31 T cell receptor beta chains were sequenced from one sample in a study of T cells in Graves' hyperthyroidism and ophthalmopathy. Using RNA transcripts as the source, TCR beta CDR3 regions were amplified. Primed by the HTBI set, a first-round RT-PCR was run on the TCR CDR3. One entry per CDR3 protein, called by TCRdb with MiXCR from the multiplex PCR reads. The table includes some 300,000 distinct CDR3 sequences, roughly a fifth detected once. The sample consisted of blood. All receptors come from a man between 50 and 59 years old with Graves' ophthalmopathy.

This clonotype was counted at least ten times. The chain employs TRBV3-1 and TRBJ1-1; unclear D gene. Trimming left V 2 bases short and J 4 bases short, with 8 bases between. From germline, CDR1 is LGHDT and CDR2 YNNKEL (reference sequence). The length of the CDR3 is 13 residues. CDR3 nucleotide sequence: TGTGCCAGCAGCCAATCGCAACTCACTGAAGCTTTCTTT. Translated, it gives CASSQSQLTEAFF.

The chain employs TRBV7-3 and TRBJ2-7, with 11 bases identical to TRBD2. This CDR3 has 15 amino acids. V lost 5 bases to trimming and J lost 4 bases; unmatched junction nucleotides: 7. The germline V gene has CDR1 SGHTA and CDR2 FQGTGA. The CDR3 DNA sequence: TGTGCCAGCAGCCCAACTAGCGGGAGCTTGTACGAGCAGTACTTC. The encoded protein is CASSPTSGSLYEQYF.

The rearrangement joins TRBV6-9 to TRBJ2-2, with D possibly being TRBD2 (7 bases). Germline CDR1 is MNHGY and CDR2 is SVAAGI. The CDR3 is 17 residues long. V dropped 4 bases and J dropped 1 base, with 16 bases sitting between them. CDR3 protein: CASSSSRGAGNTGELFF. CDR3 coding DNA: TGTGCCAGCAGTTCCTCCCGGGGGGCGGGGAACACCGGGGAGCTGTTTTTT.

The V and J genes are TRBV5-1 and TRBJ1-3; TRBD1 aligns across 9 bases. After removal of 4 bases from V and 3 bases from J, the junction contained 8 bases not matched to a gene. This CDR3 has 16 amino acids. Looked up from germline, CDR1 is SGHRS and CDR2 is YFSETQ. CDR3 DNA: TGCGCCAGCAGCCAAACCGGGACAGGGATTGGAAACACCATATATTTT. Protein: CASSQTGTGIGNTIYF.

This clonotype was observed many times. This chain links TRBV24-1 with TRBJ2-4; D possibly corresponds to TRBD1 (6 bases). Trimming removed 5 bases at V and 4 bases at J, with 26 bases between. Germline V gives CDR1 KGHDR, CDR2 SFDVKD. The CDR3 runs to 19 residues. This chain's CDR3 is CATSVFAPTGLIGKNIQYF. DNA of the CDR3: TGTGCCACCAGTGTCTTTGCACCGACAGGCCTCATCGGGAAAAACATTCAGTACTTC.

The table lists this clonotype with a count of one. The V gene is TRBV5-5, the J gene TRBJ2-6; unclear D gene. V was cut by 4 bases and J by 0 bases, with 8 bases left in between. CDR1 and CDR2 (germline): SGHKS, YYEKEE (reference sequence). This CDR3 is 15 amino acids long. The CDR3, as DNA: TGTGCCAGCAGCGAAAGTCTCTCTGGGGCCAACGTCCTGACTTTC. It specifies CASSESLSGANVLTF. The full variable domain, rest sourced from reference TRBV5-5 and TRBJ2-6, is DAGVTQSPTHLIKTRGQQVTLRCSPISGHKSVSWYQQVLGQGPQFIFQYYEKEERGRGNFPDRFSARQFPNYSSELNVNALLLGDSALYLCASSESLSGANVLTFGAGSRLTVL.

The rearrangement uses TRBV4-1 and TRBJ1-1; 9 bases match TRBD1. Per the germline V gene, CDR1 is MGHRA and CDR2 is YSYEKL. J was trimmed by 11 bases and V by 0 bases; bases with no gene match: 4. The CDR3 length is 13 residues. CDR3: CASSQDPTGGAFF. The CDR3 DNA reads TGCGCCAGCAGCCAAGATCCGACAGGGGGGGCTTTCTTT.

This clonotype turned up a few times. The V and J genes are TRBV10-3 and TRBJ2-5, with 10 positions matching TRBD2. J was trimmed by 1 base and V by 2 bases; bases with no gene match: 1. This CDR3 contains 15 residues. Germline assignment: CDR1 ENHRY and CDR2 SYGVKD. The chain's CDR3 is CAISERLAGQETQYF. The CDR3 region has the DNA TGTGCCATCAGTGAGCGACTAGCGGGCCAAGAGACCCAGTACTTC.

This clonotype turned up a few times. The gene calls are TRBV4-1 and TRBJ1-1; maybe TRBD1 (6 bases). The CDR3 runs to 16 residues. The V gene's germline CDR1 is MGHRA and CDR2 YSYEKL. With 7 bases removed from V and 1 base from J, the gap between germline ends came to 19 bases. Written as DNA, the CDR3 is TGCGCCAGCACTAGCATGGGGGCGGGAGCGAACACTGAAGCTTTCTTT. Its translation is CASTSMGAGANTEAFF.

This clonotype was counted between two and nine times. The gene calls are TRBV18 and TRBJ2-1; the D is unclear. The germline V gene has CDR1 KGHSH and CDR2 LQKENI. The CDR3 totals 15 residues. Trimming stripped 1 base from V and 8 bases from J, with 15 bases between. The CDR3 bases are TGTGCCAGCTCACCACTTGGACCTCCCCTCCATGAGCAGTTCTTC. It translates to CASSPLGPPLHEQFF.

A word on this clonotype: A much larger clone is a single base away; this may be a read error. The conserved phenylalanine or tryptophan is not found at the CDR3 terminus, so this likely reflects a read error. V and J are TRBV5-5 and TRBJ2-1, with a weak D call TRBD2 (5 bases). CDR1 is SGHKS and CDR2 is YYEKEE in the germline V gene (reference sequence). This CDR3 is built from 11 residues. V was shortened by 5 bases and J by 5 bases, with 5 bases between the two germline ends. This CDR3 is CASRRDNEQFS. In DNA, the CDR3 is TGTGCCAGCAGGCGGGACAATGAGCAGTTCTCC.

This clonotype was observed at least ten times. V and J are TRBV5-1 and TRBJ2-5, with 10 bases aligning to TRBD2. The CDR3 sequence is 15 residues long. Trimming took 0 bases from V and 5 from J; bases not matched to a gene: 4. In germline, CDR1 is SGHRS, CDR2 YFSETQ. The DNA for the CDR3 is TGCGCCAGCAGCTTGGGGTCTAGCGGGAGTGAGACCCAGTACTTC. Its protein is CASSLGSSGSETQYF. Drawing the rest from reference TRBV5-1 and TRBJ2-5, the complete variable domain is KAGVTQTPRYLIKTRGQQVTLSCSPISGHRSVSWYQQTPGQGLQFLFEYFSETQRNKGNFPGRFSGRQFSNSRSEMNVSTLELGDSALYLCASSLGSSGSETQYFGPGTRLLVL.

The chain recombines TRBV28 with TRBJ2-7; a possible D gene is TRBD1 (6 bases). V lost 7 bases and J 2 bases, leaving 15 bases between the germline ends. CDR3 length equals 14 residues. Germline V gene sequence: CDR1 MDHEN, CDR2 SYDVKM. Written as DNA, the CDR3 is TGTGCCAGCACCCAGACAGGTATTCCCTACGAGCAGTACTTC. Protein: CASTQTGIPYEQYF.

In its sample, this clonotype was seen many times. V and J are TRBV27 and TRBJ1-5, with D perhaps TRBD1 (6 bases). V was shortened by 6 bases and J by 6 bases, with 15 bases between the two germline ends. Germline V CDR1 and CDR2: MNHEY, SMNVEV (reference sequence). The CDR3 covers 14 residues. The CDR3 sequence is CASRAGGRRQPQHF. The CDR3, as DNA: TGTGCCAGCAGGGCCGGGGGGCGCCGTCAGCCCCAGCATTTT.

V usage is TRBV18 and J usage is TRBJ2-5; D call uncertain. Germline V gene lookup returns CDR1 KGHSH and CDR2 LQKENI. V lost 0 bases to trimming and J lost 4 bases, with 9 bases between them. This CDR3 region has 14 residues. The CDR3 sequence: CASSPPYESETQYF. DNA for the CDR3: TGTGCCAGCTCACCACCCTACGAGTCAGAGACCCAGTACTTC. The complete variable domain, with remaining parts taken from reference TRBV18 and TRBJ2-5, reads NAGVMQNPRHLVRRRGQEARLRCSPMKGHSHVYWYRQLPEEGLKFMVYLQKENIIDESGMPKERFSAEFPKEGPSILRIQQVVRGDSAAYFCASSPPYESETQYFGPGTRLLVL.

This clonotype occurred many times. This chain joins TRBV28 and TRBJ1-5, with 8 positions matching TRBD1. CDR3 size: 15 residues. Germline assignment: CDR1 MDHEN and CDR2 SYDVKM. V lost 5 bases, J lost 7 bases, and 10 bases stayed unmatched. CDR3 sequence: CASSPRTGIRQPQHF. Here the CDR3 DNA reads TGTGCCAGCAGTCCCAGGACAGGGATTCGGCAGCCCCAGCATTTT.

This clonotype appeared once. A clone one base away is much larger, so this may be a read error. J is TRBJ2-1 and V is TRBV24-1; TRBD2 is a possible D gene (5 bases). This CDR3 is 14 amino acids long. The ends were cut back, 3 bases at V and 3 bases at J, with 8 bases in the middle. Looked up from germline, CDR1 is KGHDR and CDR2 is SFDVKD. DNA for the CDR3: TGTGCCACCAGTGATAACGGGGACTACAATGAGCAGTTCTTC. Translated: CATSDNGDYNEQFF.

In its sample, this clonotype was seen many times. This rearrangement joins TRBV11-2 to TRBJ2-7; 7 bases are shared with TRBD1. The CDR3 is 14 residues long. V dropped 5 bases and J dropped 1; count of bases not matched to a gene: 5. The germline gives CDR1 SGHAT, CDR2 FQNNGV. In nucleotides, the CDR3 is TGTGCCAGCAGCCTCCGGGACAGATCCTACGAGCAGTACTTC. Translating it yields CASSLRDRSYEQYF.

V is TRBV7-8 and J is TRBJ2-3, with TRBD2 as a possible D gene (6 bases). The ends were cut back, 6 bases at V and 3 bases at J, with 16 bases in the middle. CDR1 SGHVS and CDR2 FQNEAQ come from the germline V gene. This CDR3 is built from 15 residues. The CDR3 nucleotides are TGTGCCAGCAGTCGGAGGGCCCAAGGTACAGATACGCAGTATTTT. It specifies CASSRRAQGTDTQYF.

This clonotype has just a few counts. The J gene is TRBJ2-2, the V gene TRBV7-6, with 12 bases aligning to TRBD2. CDR1 and CDR2 (germline): SGHVS, FNYEAQ. The CDR3 runs to 15 residues. V lost 4 bases, J lost 5 bases, and 2 bases stayed unmatched. This chain's CDR3 is CASSSTSGGTGELFF. CDR3 nucleotides: TGTGCCAGCAGCTCGACTAGCGGGGGAACCGGGGAGCTGTTTTTT.

V usage is TRBV27 and J usage is TRBJ1-1; D unresolved. This CDR3 comprises 14 residues. V was clipped by 7 bases and J by 3 bases, with 15 bases between them. In germline, CDR1 is MNHEY, CDR2 SMNVEV (reference sequence). CDR3 amino acids: CASIRFGLDTEAFF. The DNA for the CDR3 is TGTGCCAGCATCCGTTTTGGACTGGACACTGAAGCTTTCTTT.

The chain employs TRBV6-1 and TRBJ2-7, with D hard to call. CDR1 and CDR2 from the germline V gene are MNHNS and SASEGT. Trimming removed 6 bases from V and 3 bases from J, with 15 bases in between. The CDR3 loop spans 14 amino acids. The CDR3 DNA follows: TGTGCCAGCAGCCCCGCTCGAGGAGACTACGAGCAGTACTTC. The encoded protein is CASSPARGDYEQYF.

V is TRBV6-5 and J is TRBJ2-7, with 8 bases aligning to TRBD2. From germline, CDR1 is MNHEY and CDR2 SVGAGI. V trimming: 2 bases; J trimming: 4 bases; junction bases outside the gene matches: 7. This CDR3 comprises 15 residues. This chain's CDR3 is CASSYTGGGKYEQYF. In nucleotides, the CDR3 is TGTGCCAGCAGTTACACGGGGGGGGGCAAATACGAGCAGTACTTC.

The chain has TRBV20-1 and TRBJ2-2, with 7 bases fitting TRBD1. This CDR3 spans 14 amino acids. V was pared by 6 bases and J by 1 base, with 5 bases of the junction left unmatched. Germline V gene sequence: CDR1 DFQATT, CDR2 SNEGSKA (reference sequence). The CDR3 DNA reads TGCAGTGCGCGCCGGACAGGGAACACCGGGGAGCTGTTTTTT. This sequence encodes CSARRTGNTGELFF.

This clonotype was counted at least ten times. This chain links TRBV20-1 with TRBJ2-7; TRBD2 matches 14 bases. Germline CDR1 is DFQATT and CDR2 is SNEGSKA (reference sequence). This CDR3 has 15 residues. V lost 0 bases to trimming and J lost 4 bases; unmatched junction nucleotides: 2. DNA for the CDR3: TGCAGTGCTAGAGATGGGACTAGCGGGAGTTACGAGCAGTACTTC. Its translation is CSARDGTSGSYEQYF.

This clonotype was seen repeatedly, ten times or more. The chain is built from TRBV20-1 and TRBJ2-5; a weak D match, TRBD2 (6 bases). Germline V CDR1 and CDR2: DFQATT, SNEGSKA (reference sequence). Trimming shortened V by 5 bases and J by 3 bases, and 13 bases separated the two germline ends. The CDR3 covers 13 residues. For the CDR3, the DNA is TGCAGTGCTGTGACTAGTAGGGAAGAGACCCAGTACTTC. Translated: CSAVTSREETQYF.

This clonotype was counted between two and nine times. V is TRBV2 and J is TRBJ2-1, with TRBD2 identical over 16 bases. CDR1 and CDR2 from the germline V gene are SNHLY and FYNNEI. Trimming removed 7 bases from V and 0 bases from J; junction bases left unmatched: 15. The CDR3 loop spans 21 amino acids. The CDR3, as DNA: TGTGCCAGCATTCTCCGAGGGGGACTAGCGGGAGGGCGGAGCTCCTACAATGAGCAGTTCTTC. Translated: CASILRGGLAGGRSSYNEQFF.

This clonotype was seen ten or more times. This sequence joins TRBV7-8 and TRBJ2-2, with D tentatively TRBD1 (6 bases). The CDR3 spans 15 residues. The germline V gene encodes CDR1 SGHVS and CDR2 FQNEAQ. V was clipped by 7 bases and J by 7 bases, with 19 bases between them. The CDR3 DNA sequence: TGTGCCAGCAACCCTACCATACAGGGCCGCGGGGAGCTGTTTTTT. It is translated as CASNPTIQGRGELFF.

The chain joins TRBV20-1 to TRBJ1-2, with unresolved D. The length of the CDR3 is 17 residues. Germline CDR1 and CDR2: DFQATT and SNEGSKA (reference sequence). Trimming pared 5 bases from V and 5 bases from J, leaving 27 bases between. The CDR3 DNA follows: TGCAGTGCTGAAACCCGACCTGGTACCAACGTTCGATATGGCTACACCTTC. Residues: CSAETRPGTNVRYGYTF.

The chain recombines TRBV11-1 with TRBJ2-5, with D possibly matching TRBD1 (5 bases). CDR3 length: 19 amino acids. V gave up 3 bases and J gave up 2 bases, with 25 bases separating them. Germline V gene data show CDR1 as SGHAT and CDR2 as FQDESV (reference sequence). The CDR3 is CASSFKFSWGRTSQETQYF. In DNA form, the CDR3 reads TGTGCCAGCAGCTTTAAATTTTCCTGGGGCAGAACTTCACAAGAGACCCAGTACTTC.

The chain uses TRBV28 and TRBJ1-1, with unresolved D. The CDR3 has 14 amino acids. Trimming shortened V by 2 bases and J by 0 bases, and 7 bases separated the two germline ends. Germline lookup yields CDR1 MDHEN and CDR2 SYDVKM. CDR3 sequence: CASSLIQVNTEAFF. CDR3 sequence (DNA): TGTGCCAGCAGTTTAATTCAGGTGAACACTGAAGCTTTCTTT.